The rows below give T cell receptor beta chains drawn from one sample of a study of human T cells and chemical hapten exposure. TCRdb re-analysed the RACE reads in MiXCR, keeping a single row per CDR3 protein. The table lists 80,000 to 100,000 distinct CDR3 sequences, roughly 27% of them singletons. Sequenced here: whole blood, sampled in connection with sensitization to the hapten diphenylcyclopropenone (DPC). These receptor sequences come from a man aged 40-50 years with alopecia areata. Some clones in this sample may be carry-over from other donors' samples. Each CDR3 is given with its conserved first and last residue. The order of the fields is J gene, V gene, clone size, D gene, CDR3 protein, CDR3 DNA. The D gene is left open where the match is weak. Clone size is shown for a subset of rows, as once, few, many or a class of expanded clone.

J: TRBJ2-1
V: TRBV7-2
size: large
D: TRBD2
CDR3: CASSLGAGGRGNEQFF
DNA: TGTGCCAGCAGCTTAGGTGCGGGAGGTAGAGGCAATGAGCAGTTCTTC

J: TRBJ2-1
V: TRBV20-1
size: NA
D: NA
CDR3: CSALPTSYNEQFF
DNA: TGCAGTGCCCTACCGACGTCCTACAATGAGCAGTTCTTC

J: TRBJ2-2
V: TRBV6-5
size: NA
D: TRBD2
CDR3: CASSYEPGGTGELFF
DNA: TGTGCCAGCAGTTACGAGCCGGGGGGAACCGGGGAGCTGTTTTTT

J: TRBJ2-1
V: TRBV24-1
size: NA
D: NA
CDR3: CATSGQLAGTDEQFF
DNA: TGTGCCACCAGTGGCCAACTAGCAGGGACTGATGAGCAGTTCTTC

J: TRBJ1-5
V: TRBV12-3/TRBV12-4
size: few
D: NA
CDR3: CASSRGSSNQPQHF
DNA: TGTGCCAGCAGTCGGGGATCTAGCAATCAGCCCCAGCATTTT

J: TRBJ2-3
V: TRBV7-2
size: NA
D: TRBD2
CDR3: CASSQRSGSSTDTQYF
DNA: TGTGCCAGCAGCCAACGCAGCGGGAGTAGCACAGATACGCAGTATTTT

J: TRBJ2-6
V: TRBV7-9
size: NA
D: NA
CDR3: CASSRRAVSGANVLTF
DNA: TGTGCCAGCAGCCGACGCGCCGTGTCTGGGGCCAACGTCCTGACTTTC

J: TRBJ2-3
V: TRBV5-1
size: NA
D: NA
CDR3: CASRPALSTDTQYF
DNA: TGCGCCAGCAGGCCGGCGTTAAGCACAGATACGCAGTATTTT

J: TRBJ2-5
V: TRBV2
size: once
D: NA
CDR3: CASTRVISQETQYF
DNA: TGTGCCAGCACTCGTGTCATAAGCCAAGAGACCCAGTACTTC

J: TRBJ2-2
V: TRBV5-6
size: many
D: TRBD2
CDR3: CASSLASGRIGELFF
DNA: TGTGCCAGCAGCTTGGCTAGCGGGAGGATCGGGGAGCTGTTTTTT

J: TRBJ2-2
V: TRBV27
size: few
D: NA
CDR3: CASSLSGAWAGELFF
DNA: TGTGCCAGCAGTTTAAGTGGCGCCTGGGCCGGGGAGCTGTTTTTT

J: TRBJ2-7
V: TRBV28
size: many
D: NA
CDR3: CASSLHGSAYEQYF
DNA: TGTGCCAGCAGTTTACACGGGAGCGCCTACGAGCAGTACTTC

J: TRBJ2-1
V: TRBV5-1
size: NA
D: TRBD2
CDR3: CASSWTRRATYNEQFF
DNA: TGCGCCAGCAGCTGGACTAGACGAGCCACCTACAATGAGCAGTTCTTC

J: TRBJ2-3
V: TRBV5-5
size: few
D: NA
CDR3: CASSLGVAGTDTQYF
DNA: TGTGCCAGCAGCTTGGGGGTGGCGGGGACAGATACGCAGTATTTT

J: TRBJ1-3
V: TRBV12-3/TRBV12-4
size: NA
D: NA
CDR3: CASSTRGGLNTIYF
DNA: TGTGCCAGCAGTACCCGAGGGGGGTTGAACACCATATATTTT

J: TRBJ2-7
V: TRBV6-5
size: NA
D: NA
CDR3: CAVGPDGYEQYF
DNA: TGTGCCGTCGGGCCCGACGGGTACGAGCAGTACTTC

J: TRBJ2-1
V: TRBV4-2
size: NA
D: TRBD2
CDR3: CASSQGVREGKDEQFF
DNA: TGTGCCAGCAGCCAAGGGGTGCGGGAGGGTAAAGATGAGCAGTTCTTC

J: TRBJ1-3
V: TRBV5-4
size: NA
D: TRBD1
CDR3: CASSKGQESSGNTIYF
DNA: TGTGCCAGCAGCAAGGGACAGGAGAGCTCTGGAAACACCATATATTTT

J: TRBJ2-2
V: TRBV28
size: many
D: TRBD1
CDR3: CASSPGTANTGELFF
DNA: TGTGCCAGCAGTCCCGGGACAGCGAACACCGGGGAGCTGTTTTTT

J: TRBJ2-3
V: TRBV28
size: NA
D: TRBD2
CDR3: CASSSTSGYTDTQYF
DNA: TGTGCCAGCAGTTCTACTAGCGGCTACACAGATACGCAGTATTTT

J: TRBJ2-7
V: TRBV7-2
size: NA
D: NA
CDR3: CASSLAPAGGRYEQYF
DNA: TGTGCCAGCAGCTTAGCTCCCGCAGGGGGGAGATACGAGCAGTACTTC

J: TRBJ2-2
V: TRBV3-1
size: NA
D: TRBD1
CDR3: CASSRRQGLFTGELFF
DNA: TGTGCCAGCAGCCGCCGACAGGGCCTGTTCACCGGGGAGCTGTTTTTT

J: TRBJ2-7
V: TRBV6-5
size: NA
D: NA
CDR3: CASSYSGDAYEQYF
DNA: TGTGCCAGCAGTTACTCGGGGGACGCCTACGAGCAGTACTTC

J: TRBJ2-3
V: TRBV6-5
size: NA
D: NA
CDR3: CASSSLLSADTQYF
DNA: TGTGCCAGCAGTTCCTTACTCAGCGCAGATACGCAGTATTTT

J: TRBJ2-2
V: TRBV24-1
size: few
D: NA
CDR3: CATSDPALTGELFF
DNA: TGTGCCACCAGTGACCCTGCTTTAACCGGGGAGCTGTTTTTT

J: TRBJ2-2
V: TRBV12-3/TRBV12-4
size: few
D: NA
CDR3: CASSLSQKTGELFF
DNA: TGTGCCAGCAGTTTGTCACAGAAAACCGGGGAGCTGTTTTTT